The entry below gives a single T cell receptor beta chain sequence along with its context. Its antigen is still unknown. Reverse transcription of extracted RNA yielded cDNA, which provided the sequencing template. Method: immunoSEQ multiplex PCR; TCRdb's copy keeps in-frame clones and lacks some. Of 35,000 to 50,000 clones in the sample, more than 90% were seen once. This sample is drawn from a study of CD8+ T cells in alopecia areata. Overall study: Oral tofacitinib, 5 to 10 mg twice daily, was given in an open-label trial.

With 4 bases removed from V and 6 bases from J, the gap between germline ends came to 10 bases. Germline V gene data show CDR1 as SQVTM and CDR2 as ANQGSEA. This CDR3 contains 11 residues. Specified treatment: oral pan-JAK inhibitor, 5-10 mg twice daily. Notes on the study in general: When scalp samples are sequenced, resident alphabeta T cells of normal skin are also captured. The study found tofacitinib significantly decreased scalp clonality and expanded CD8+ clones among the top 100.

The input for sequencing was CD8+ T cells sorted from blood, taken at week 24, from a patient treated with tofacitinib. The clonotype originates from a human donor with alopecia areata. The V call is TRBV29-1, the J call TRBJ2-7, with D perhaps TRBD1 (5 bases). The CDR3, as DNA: TGCAGCGTTGCACAGGCTGGCGAGCAGTACTTC. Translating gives CSVAQAGEQYF.